This TCR beta chain is drawn from a study of control samples from healthy donors and cancer patients. Looked up from germline, CDR1 is MDHEN and CDR2 is SYDVKM. This CDR3 is built from 16 residues. V was clipped by 1 base and J by 6 bases, with 16 bases between them. The table came from immunoSEQ multiplex PCR; TCRdb's copy has only in-frame clones and leaves some out. This table holds approximately 97,000 clones, around four fifths found once. This TCR came from a man aged 25-45 years in good health. Sequencing used blood. The rearrangement links TRBV28 to TRBJ1-3; D is unresolved. The CDR3 sequence: CASSLFPGSGENTIYF. CDR3 in DNA: TGTGCCAGCAGTTTATTTCCTGGGTCTGGTGAAAACACCATATATTTT.